This T cell receptor beta chain was obtained from a study of identical twins' blood T cells. The CDR3 extends over 12 amino acids. Germline CDR1 and CDR2: SQVTM and ANQGSEA. Trimming took 5 bases from V and 11 from J, leaving 18 bases between them. TCRdb independently ran MiXCR on the 5' RACE reads; one entry per CDR3 protein. The top ten clones hold about 6.1% of a sample with fewer than 450,000 distinct CDR3 sequences, about 28% of them seen once. This clonotype was obtained from a woman between 18 and 49 years old in good health. Input material: PBMCs. This sequence joins TRBV29-1 and TRBJ1-1, with a possible D match to TRBD1 (6 bases). CDR3 amino acids: CSVSLDRFGAFF. DNA of the CDR3: TGCAGCGTTTCCCTCGACAGGTTCGGGGCTTTCTTT.